These 22 T cell receptor beta chains were all obtained from the same sample, sequenced in a study of shared clonotypes between healthy human individuals. Only in-frame clones appear in the TCRdb table, and some are missing; sequencing was by immunoSEQ multiplex PCR. The sample consists of some 2,100,000 clones, approximately 94% of them appearing once. Sequenced sample: naive CD4+ T cells sorted from blood. Subset specified: CD45RA+ positively selected. Receptors originate from a man aged 18-30 years in good health.

The V gene is TRBV5-1, the J gene TRBJ2-3; 7 bases are shared with TRBD2. This CDR3 has 14 amino acids. V gave up 4 bases and J gave up 4 bases; unmatched junction bases: 6. Per germline, CDR1 SGHRS and CDR2 YFSETQ. The CDR3 DNA reads TGCGCCAGCAGCCCTGGGGGGGTCCCAGATACGCAGTATTTT. It codes for CASSPGGVPDTQYF.

This chain uses TRBV11-2 with TRBJ2-1, with D perhaps matching TRBD2 (6 bases). Germline CDR1 SGHAT, CDR2 FQNNGV. V gave up 2 bases and J gave up 4 bases, with 15 bases separating them. The CDR3 has 16 residues. The CDR3 reads CASSLNGRRTYNEQFF. DNA of the CDR3: TGTGCCAGCAGCTTAAATGGGAGGCGGACTTACAATGAGCAGTTCTTC.

V usage is TRBV6-1 and J usage is TRBJ1-1; no firm D call. Germline-derived CDR1 and CDR2 are MNHNS and SASEGT. Trimming removed 2 bases from V and 0 bases from J, with 10 bases in between. This CDR3 region has 15 residues. The CDR3 DNA sequence: TGTGCCAGCAGTGAATCAAACAGCATGAACACTGAAGCTTTCTTT. Residues: CASSESNSMNTEAFF.

This clone came up once. The V and J genes are TRBV5-1 and TRBJ2-1; 9 positions match TRBD1. The CDR3 totals 18 residues. The germline gives CDR1 SGHRS, CDR2 YFSETQ. Trimming took 0 bases from V and 3 from J; bases not matched to a gene: 10. The CDR3 region has the DNA TGCGCCAGCAGCTTGGATGACAGGGGGGGCGGATACTACAATGAGCAGTTCTTC. Translated: CASSLDDRGGGYYNEQFF.

As to this clone: The sample holds other DNA sequences that translate to the same CDR3. This sequence joins TRBV7-9 and TRBJ2-3, with unresolved D. V lost 0 bases to trimming and J lost 4 bases, with 5 bases between them. This CDR3 is built from 13 residues. The V gene's germline CDR1 is SEHNR and CDR2 FQNEAQ (reference sequence). The CDR3 bases are TGTGCCAGCAGCTTAGCCGGTTCAGATACGCAGTATTTT. It codes for CASSLAGSDTQYF.

CDR3 DNA sequence: TGTGCCAGCAGCCCTCTTCTTACCCCCGGGGAGCTGTTTTTT. As protein: CASSPLLTPGELFF. The V call is TRBV9, the J call TRBJ2-2, with D uncertain. From germline, CDR1 is SGDLS and CDR2 YYNGEE. V dropped 4 bases and J dropped 6 bases, with 13 bases sitting between them. The length of the CDR3 is 14 residues.

V and J are TRBV5-1 and TRBJ2-1; 13 positions agree with TRBD2. With 3 bases clipped from V and 13 bases from J, the junction kept 4 bases outside the gene matches. The CDR3 sequence is 13 residues long. Germline values: CDR1 SGHRS, CDR2 YFSETQ. DNA of the CDR3: TGCGCCAGCAGCTCCGGGACTAGCGGGATTCAGTTCTTC. Translated: CASSSGTSGIQFF. The full variable domain, completed using reference TRBV5-1 and TRBJ2-1, is KAGVTQTPRYLIKTRGQQVTLSCSPISGHRSVSWYQQTPGQGLQFLFEYFSETQRNKGNFPGRFSGRQFSNSRSEMNVSTLELGDSALYLCASSSGTSGIQFFGPGTRLTVL.

V gene TRBV7-9 combines with J gene TRBJ1-2, with TRBD1 as a possible D gene (5 bases). Looked up from germline, CDR1 is SEHNR and CDR2 is FQNEAQ (reference sequence). The CDR3 spans 15 residues. The V end lost 4 bases, the J end lost 5 bases, and 17 bases lay between the germline ends. The CDR3 here is CASSSGTGMGYGYTF. CDR3 nucleotides: TGTGCCAGCAGCTCTGGGACTGGGATGGGGTATGGCTACACCTTC.

This clone was recorded once. The chain carries TRBV18 and TRBJ2-1; D unclear. In germline, CDR1 is KGHSH, CDR2 LQKENI. V was pared by 4 bases and J by 7 bases, with 5 bases between. This CDR3 spans 11 amino acids. This CDR3 reads CASSLANEQFF. The CDR3 DNA reads TGTGCCAGCTCACTGGCGAATGAGCAGTTCTTC.

In its sample, this clone was seen once. The genes are TRBV5-4 and TRBJ2-1; 9 bases match TRBD1. Germline-derived CDR1 and CDR2 are SGHNT and YYREEE (reference sequence). V was pared by 2 bases and J by 7 bases, with 7 bases of the junction left unmatched. This CDR3 is built from 15 residues. The CDR3 spells CASSFGGTGINEQFF. Written as DNA, the CDR3 is TGTGCCAGCAGCTTTGGTGGGACAGGGATTAATGAGCAGTTCTTC.

The rearrangement links TRBV7-3 to TRBJ1-6; 9 nucleotides align to TRBD1. The CDR3 totals 15 residues. Germline CDR1 SGHTA, CDR2 FQGTGA. Unmatched junction bases numbered 4, after V lost 5 bases and J lost 5 bases. CDR3 coding DNA: TGTGCCAGCAGCCATGGGACAGGGAATAATTCACCCCTCCACTTT. Residues: CASSHGTGNNSPLHF. Looking up the rest from reference TRBV7-3 and TRBJ1-6 gives the full variable domain: GAGVSQTPSNKVTEKGKYVELRCDPISGHTALYWYRQSLGQGPEFLIYFQGTGAADDSGLPNDRFFAVRPEGSVSTLKIQRTERGDSAVYLCASSHGTGNNSPLHFGNGTRLTVT.

The chain has TRBV7-8 and TRBJ2-1, with D possibly matching TRBD2 (7 bases). Per germline, CDR1 SGHVS and CDR2 FQNEAQ. V gave up 1 base and J gave up 4 bases, with 14 bases separating them. This CDR3 region has 16 residues. The CDR3 bases are TGTGCCAGCAGCTTAGTGGCGGGGGCACTGTACAATGAGCAGTTCTTC. It encodes CASSLVAGALYNEQFF.

Details on this clone: The same CDR3 can be traced to other DNA sequences in this sample. As DNA, the CDR3 is TGCGCCAGCAGCCAAGATGGGAGAACGAACACCGGGGAGCTGTTTTTT. Its protein is CASSQDGRTNTGELFF. The genes are TRBV4-1 and TRBJ2-2; D is perhaps TRBD2 (5 bases). The V gene lost 0 bases and the J gene lost 0 bases, with 8 bases spanning the gap. Germline CDR1 MGHRA, CDR2 YSYEKL. The CDR3 has 16 residues.

The CDR3 region is CASSSGGSGSYEQYF. CDR3 nucleotide sequence: TGTGCCAGCAGTTCCGGTGGGTCCGGGAGCTACGAGCAGTACTTC. This sequence joins TRBV28 and TRBJ2-7, with D possibly TRBD2 on 6 matching bases. Trimming took 4 bases from V and 3 from J, leaving 16 bases between them. This CDR3 has 15 residues. Germline CDR1 is MDHEN and CDR2 is SYDVKM. The complete variable domain, with remaining parts taken from reference TRBV28 and TRBJ2-7, reads DVKVTQSSRYLVKRTGEKVFLECVQDMDHENMFWYRQDPGLGLRLIYFSYDVKMKEKGDIPEGYSVSREKKERFSLILESASTNQTSMYLCASSSGGSGSYEQYFGPGTRLTVT.

The V call is TRBV6-6, the J call TRBJ1-1; D may be TRBD1 (6 bases). CDR1 and CDR2 (germline): MNHNY, SVGAGI (reference sequence). The CDR3 extends over 11 amino acids. Between the trimmed V and J ends, which lost 7 bases and 12 bases, there was a span of 15 bases. CDR3 DNA: TGTGCCAGCATCGGGGACACACGTTCTTTCTTT. As protein: CASIGDTRSFF.

J is TRBJ2-5 and V is TRBV2; 11 nucleotides line up with TRBD2. V lost 5 bases to trimming and J lost 1 base; unmatched junction nucleotides: 6. Germline V gene sequence: CDR1 SNHLY, CDR2 FYNNEI. The CDR3 consists of 16 residues. CDR3 nucleotide sequence: TGTGCCAGCAGTCCCCCGGGACTAGCGGTCCAAGAGACCCAGTACTTC. Amino acids: CASSPPGLAVQETQYF. Drawing the rest from reference TRBV2 and TRBJ2-5, the complete variable domain is EPEVTQTPSHQVTQMGQEVILRCVPISNHLYFYWYRQILGQKVEFLVSFYNNEISEKSEIFDDQFSVERPDGSNFTLKIRSTKLEDSAMYFCASSPPGLAVQETQYFGPGTRLLVL.

This chain uses TRBV5-6 with TRBJ1-1; D is uncertain. This CDR3 has 11 residues. V was pared by 2 bases and J by 6 bases, with 5 bases between. Germline CDR1 is SGHDT and CDR2 is YYEEEE. For the CDR3, the DNA is TGTGCCAGCAGCTTTAGGGCTGAAGCTTTCTTT. Protein sequence: CASSFRAEAFF.

This chain links TRBV9 with TRBJ1-2; 9 bases align to TRBD1. Germline lookup yields CDR1 SGDLS and CDR2 YYNGEE. The CDR3 runs to 15 residues. V was clipped by 4 bases and J by 4 bases; unmatched bases: 8. CDR3 nucleotides: TGTGCCAGCAGCACCGGGACAGGGCCACCCTATGGCTACACCTTC. This translates into CASSTGTGPPYGYTF.

This sequence joins TRBV10-3 and TRBJ2-7; 7 bases fit TRBD1. The ends lost 3 bases at V and 3 bases at J; junction bases unmatched: 5. The CDR3 is made up of 14 amino acids. Germline V CDR1 and CDR2: ENHRY, SYGVKD. The chain's CDR3 is CAISDDREGYEQYF. In DNA, the CDR3 is TGTGCCATCAGTGATGACAGGGAAGGCTACGAGCAGTACTTC.

The chain recombines TRBV6-5 with TRBJ2-7, with D unclear. This CDR3 comprises 14 residues. V lost 0 bases and J 7 bases, leaving 13 bases between the germline ends. Per germline, CDR1 MNHEY and CDR2 SVGAGI. The CDR3 sequence: CASSYSVQTREQYF. DNA of the CDR3: TGTGCCAGCAGTTACTCTGTACAGACTCGGGAGCAGTACTTC.

V and J are TRBV5-1 and TRBJ2-3; 10 bases map to TRBD2. The J segment lost 3 bases and the V segment lost 5 bases, leaving 6 bases of the junction unmatched. There are 15 residues in the CDR3. In germline, CDR1 is SGHRS, CDR2 YFSETQ. The CDR3 spells CASRETSGTTDTQYF. Here the CDR3 DNA reads TGCGCCAGCAGGGAAACTAGCGGGACTACAGATACGCAGTATTTT.

This rearrangement joins TRBV11-2 to TRBJ2-7, with D perhaps TRBD1 (5 bases). This CDR3 has 15 amino acids. From germline, CDR1 is SGHAT and CDR2 FQNNGV. V was trimmed by 5 bases and J by 7 bases, leaving 21 bases between them. CDR3 sequence (DNA): TGTGCCAGCAGCCCGGGCGGCCAGGGATTTACAGAGCAGTACTTC. It specifies CASSPGGQGFTEQYF.